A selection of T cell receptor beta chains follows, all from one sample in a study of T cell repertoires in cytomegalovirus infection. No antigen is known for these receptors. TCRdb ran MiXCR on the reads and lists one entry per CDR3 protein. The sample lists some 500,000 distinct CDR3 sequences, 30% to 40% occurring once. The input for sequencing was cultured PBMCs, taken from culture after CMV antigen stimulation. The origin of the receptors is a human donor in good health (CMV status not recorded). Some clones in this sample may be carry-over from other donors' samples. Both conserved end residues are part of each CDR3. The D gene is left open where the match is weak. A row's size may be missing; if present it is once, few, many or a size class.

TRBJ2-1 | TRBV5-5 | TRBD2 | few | CASGGLAGFNEQFF | TGTGCCAGCGGGGGACTAGCGGGCTTCAATGAGCAGTTCTTC
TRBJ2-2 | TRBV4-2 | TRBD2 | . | CASSQEKGLGTGELFF | TGTGCCAGCAGCCAAGAGAAGGGACTAGGCACCGGGGAGCTGTTTTTT
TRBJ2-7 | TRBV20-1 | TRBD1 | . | CSAPWGTGVEQYF | TGCAGTGCCCCGTGGGGGACAGGGGTCGAGCAGTACTTC
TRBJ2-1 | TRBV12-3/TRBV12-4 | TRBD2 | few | CASKPLPGLGEGNEQFF | TGTGCCAGCAAACCTCTCCCGGGACTAGGGGAGGGGAATGAGCAGTTCTTC
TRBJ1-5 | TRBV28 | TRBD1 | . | CASTLRGPNQPQHF | TGTGCCAGCACCTTAAGGGGGCCTAATCAGCCCCAGCATTTT
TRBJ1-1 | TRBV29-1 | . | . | CSVLLRQSLNTEAFF | TGCAGCGTTCTATTAAGACAGAGCTTGAACACTGAAGCTTTCTTT
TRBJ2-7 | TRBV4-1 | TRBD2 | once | CASSQEWTSVTYEQYF | TGCGCCAGCAGCCAAGAATGGACTAGCGTTACCTACGAGCAGTACTTC
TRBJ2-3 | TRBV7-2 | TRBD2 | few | CASSLQLAGGTDTQYF | TGTGCCAGCAGCTTGCAACTAGCGGGAGGCACAGATACGCAGTATTTT
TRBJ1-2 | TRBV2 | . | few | CASTQRGSDGYTF | TGTGCCAGCACTCAGCGGGGGTCTGATGGCTACACCTTC
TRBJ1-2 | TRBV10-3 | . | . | CAISGHDVNYGYTF | TGTGCCATCAGCGGACACGATGTAAACTATGGCTACACCTTC
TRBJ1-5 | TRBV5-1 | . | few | CASSLAPNNQPQHF | TGCGCCAGCAGCTTGGCCCCTAACAATCAGCCCCAGCATTTT
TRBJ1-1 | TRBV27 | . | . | CASSPREGDTEAFF | TGTGCCAGCAGCCCCAGGGAGGGAGACACTGAAGCTTTCTTT
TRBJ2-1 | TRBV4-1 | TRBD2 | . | CASSLPPGLAGGSQRGSNYNEQFF | TGCGCCAGCAGCCTTCCCCCGGGACTAGCGGGAGGTTCCCAGAGGGGGAGTAACTACAATGAGCAGTTCTTC
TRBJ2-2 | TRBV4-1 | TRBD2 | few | CASSQPGTSGGELFF | TGCGCCAGCAGCCAACCCGGGACTAGCGGAGGGGAGCTGTTTTTT
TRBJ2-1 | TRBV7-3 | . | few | CASSEDHYNEQFF | TGTGCCAGCAGCGAGGACCACTACAATGAGCAGTTCTTC
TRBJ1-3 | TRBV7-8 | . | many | CASSLRRGQGGNTIYF | TGTGCCAGCAGCTTACGACGGGGGCAGGGCGGAAACACCATATATTTT